Reported below is one T cell receptor (beta chain). Vbeta (60) and Jbeta (13) primers were used in the PCR. Method: immunoSEQ multiplex PCR; TCRdb's copy keeps in-frame clones and lacks some. In the table there are under 130,000 clones, 65% to 85% of which are singletons. The data belong to a study of cytomegalovirus exposure and HLA in healthy donors. The CDR3 consists of 15 residues. V was clipped by 4 bases and J by 8 bases, with 18 bases between them. CDR1 and CDR2 from the germline V gene are MGHRA and YSYEKL. The V gene is TRBV4-1, the J gene TRBJ2-1; weak D call: TRBD1 (6 bases). The TCR comes from a male donor in good health and CMV-seronegative. The source material was PBMCs. The CDR3 region is CASSLPRHRDDEQFF. CDR3 sequence (DNA): TGCGCCAGCAGCCTCCCCCGGCACAGGGACGATGAGCAGTTCTTC.